What follows is one TCR beta chain and its context. This CDR3 spans 21 amino acids. Germline loops: CDR1 LGHDT, CDR2 YNNKEL (reference sequence). V lost 3 bases to trimming and J lost 6 bases; unmatched junction nucleotides: 21. The data stem from a study of blood T cell repertoires in COVID-19. For the study at large: The study drew acute and convalescent COVID-19 samples from the United States, Italy and Spain.

Assay: immunoSEQ multiplex PCR; the TCRdb copy retains only in-frame clones and omits some. The sample yields some 120,000 clones, about nine tenths seen once. The chain employs TRBV3-1 (or the pseudogene TRBV3-2) and TRBJ2-7; 15 bases map to TRBD2. The sequence came from a human donor with active COVID-19. The donor label of this sample is uncertain. Sequenced: peripheral blood. CDR3 in DNA: TGTGCCAGCAGCCATAGGGACAGGGGACGCTGGAGGGGACTAGCGGGGGGCGAGCAGTACTTC. Translation gives CASSHRDRGRWRGLAGGEQYF.